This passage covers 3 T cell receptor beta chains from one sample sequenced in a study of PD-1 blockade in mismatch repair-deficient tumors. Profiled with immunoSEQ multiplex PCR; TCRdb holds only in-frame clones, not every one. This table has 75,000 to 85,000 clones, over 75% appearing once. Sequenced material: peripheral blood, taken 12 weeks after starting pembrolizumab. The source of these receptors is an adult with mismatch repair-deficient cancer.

The CDR3 DNA reads as TGTGCCACCGATTCCGGGACAGGGTTCACCGGGGAGCTGTTTTTT. It codes for CATDSGTGFTGELFF. The J gene is TRBJ2-2, the V gene TRBV28; 9 bases are shared with TRBD1. This CDR3 has 15 amino acids. V was pared by 10 bases and J by 4 bases, with 10 bases of the junction left unmatched. Germline assignment: CDR1 MDHEN and CDR2 SYDVKM.

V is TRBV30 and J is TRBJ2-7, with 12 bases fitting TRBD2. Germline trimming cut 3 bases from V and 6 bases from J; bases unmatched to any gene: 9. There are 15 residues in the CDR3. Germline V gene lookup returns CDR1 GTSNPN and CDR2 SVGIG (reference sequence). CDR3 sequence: CAWSLAGGPYREQYF. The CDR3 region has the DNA TGTGCCTGGAGCCTAGCGGGAGGGCCTTACCGCGAGCAGTACTTC. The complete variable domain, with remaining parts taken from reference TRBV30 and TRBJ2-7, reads SQTIHQWPATLVQPVGSPLSLECTVEGTSNPNLYWYRQAAGRGLQLLFYSVGIGQISSEVPQNLSASRPQDRQFILSSKKLLLSDSGFYLCAWSLAGGPYREQYFGPGTRLTVT.

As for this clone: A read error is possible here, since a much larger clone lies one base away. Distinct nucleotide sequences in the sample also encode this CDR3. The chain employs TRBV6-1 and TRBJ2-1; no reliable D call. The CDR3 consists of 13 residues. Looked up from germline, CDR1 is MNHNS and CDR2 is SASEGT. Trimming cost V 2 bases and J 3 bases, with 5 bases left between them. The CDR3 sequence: CASSELVYNEQFF. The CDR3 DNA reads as TGTGCCAGCAGTGAATTGGTCTACAATGAGCAGTTCTTC.